Listed here are 24 T cell receptor beta chains from one sample, sequenced in a study of blood T cell repertoires in COVID-19. TCRdb's table, derived via immunoSEQ multiplex PCR, lists solely in-frame clones and lacks some. Among nearly 110,000 clones listed, 65% to 80% were seen once. The sample was peripheral blood. The source is a man aged 70-80 years with acute or convalescent COVID-19.

The chain employs TRBV5-1 and TRBJ1-4, with 9 bases identical to TRBD1. CDR1 is SGHRS and CDR2 is YFSETQ in the germline V gene. V lost 4 bases to trimming and J lost 4 bases; unmatched junction nucleotides: 8. The CDR3 is made up of 16 amino acids. The CDR3 is CASSVLPGQGNEKLFF. The CDR3 coding sequence is TGCGCCAGCAGCGTCCTACCGGGACAGGGTAATGAAAAACTGTTTTTT.

The rearrangement uses TRBV5-1 and TRBJ1-2; weak D call: TRBD1 (5 bases). Trimming pared 0 bases from V and 6 bases from J, leaving 15 bases between. Germline V CDR1 and CDR2: SGHRS, YFSETQ. CDR3 length: 15 amino acids. The CDR3 DNA is TGCGCCAGCAGCTTGGGTGCCGGGACTAGGGATGGCTACACCTTC. Amino acid sequence: CASSLGAGTRDGYTF.

This chain joins TRBV7-2 and TRBJ2-3; no firm D call. Between the trimmed V and J ends, which lost 1 base and 0 bases, there was a span of 5 bases. The CDR3 has 14 residues. Germline CDR1 is SGHTA and CDR2 is FQGNSA. The CDR3 reads CASSLDRSTDTQYF. The CDR3 bases are TGTGCCAGCAGCTTAGACAGAAGCACAGATACGCAGTATTTT.

V is TRBV13 and J is TRBJ2-3, with 10 bases identical to TRBD1. CDR3 size: 16 residues. With V trimmed by 0 bases and J by 3 bases, 3 bases remained unmatched. Germline loops: CDR1 PRHDT, CDR2 FYEKMQ (reference sequence). The CDR3: CASSLGGGQGTDTQYF. The CDR3 DNA reads TGTGCCAGCAGCTTAGGGGGGGGACAGGGGACAGATACGCAGTATTTT.

This rearrangement joins TRBV7-9 to TRBJ1-3, with a tentative D call TRBD1 (5 bases). Germline assignment: CDR1 SEHNR and CDR2 FQNEAQ (reference sequence). This CDR3 is built from 15 residues. Trimming left V 5 bases short and J 2 bases short, with 13 bases between. CDR3 region: CASSAAGYAGNTIYF. In nucleotides, the CDR3 is TGTGCCAGCAGCGCAGCAGGGTACGCTGGAAACACCATATATTTT. The full variable domain, in which reference TRBV7-9 and TRBJ1-3 provide the parts outside the CDR3, is DTGVSQNPRHKITKRGQNVTFRCDPISEHNRLYWYRQTLGQGPEFLTYFQNEAQLEKSRLLSDRFSAERPKGSFSTLEIQRTEQGDSAMYLCASSAAGYAGNTIYFGEGSWLTVV.

This clone was picked up one time. The chain employs TRBV2 and TRBJ2-5; 10 bases align to TRBD1. V was clipped by 8 bases and J by 4 bases; unmatched bases: 10. This CDR3 has 15 amino acids. The germline gives CDR1 SNHLY, CDR2 FYNNEI. CDR3 nucleotide sequence: TGTGCCAGCTCCCCATACAGGGACAGGGGAGAGACCCAGTACTTC. Its translation: CASSPYRDRGETQYF. The full variable domain, completed using reference TRBV2 and TRBJ2-5, is EPEVTQTPSHQVTQMGQEVILRCVPISNHLYFYWYRQILGQKVEFLVSFYNNEISEKSEIFDDQFSVERPDGSNFTLKIRSTKLEDSAMYFCASSPYRDRGETQYFGPGTRLLVL.

The chain combines TRBV7-6 with TRBJ1-1; D possibly corresponds to TRBD1 (5 bases). Germline values: CDR1 SGHVS, CDR2 FNYEAQ. Trimming shortened V by 2 bases and J by 4 bases, and 8 bases separated the two germline ends. This CDR3 contains 13 residues. The CDR3 is CASSLIGGTEAFF. CDR3 sequence (DNA): TGTGCCAGCAGCTTAATCGGGGGCACTGAAGCTTTCTTT.

This rearrangement joins TRBV18 to TRBJ2-3; TRBD2 matches at 8 bases. Germline V CDR1 and CDR2: KGHSH, LQKENI. The J segment lost 6 bases and the V segment lost 3 bases, leaving 11 bases of the junction unmatched. The CDR3 runs 16 residues. CDR3 bases: TGTGCCAGCTCACCCGAATCGGGACTAGAAAGGGATACGCAGTATTTT. This translates into CASSPESGLERDTQYF.

This clone showed up just once. This chain uses TRBV18 with TRBJ1-5; 7 bases are a match to TRBD1. From germline, CDR1 is KGHSH and CDR2 LQKENI. The ends lost 6 bases at V and 3 bases at J; junction bases unmatched: 11. This CDR3 is 16 amino acids long. This CDR3 reads CASSRMAQGNNQPQHF. The CDR3 DNA follows: TGTGCCAGCTCCCGGATGGCACAGGGGAACAATCAGCCCCAGCATTTT.

The rearrangement links TRBV12-3 or TRBV12-4 to TRBJ2-7, with D unresolved. CDR3 length: 12 residues. Between the trimmed V and J ends, which lost 3 bases and 5 bases, there was a span of 8 bases. Written as DNA, the CDR3 is TGTGCCAGCAGTTTGCTATCCGACGAGCAGTACTTC. Translation gives CASSLLSDEQYF.

CDR3 loop: CASSWGQGPYEQYF. The DNA for the CDR3 is TGCGCCAGCAGCTGGGGACAGGGGCCCTACGAGCAGTACTTC. J is TRBJ2-7 and V is TRBV5-1; 10 bases map to TRBD1. Germline V gene sequence: CDR1 SGHRS, CDR2 YFSETQ. The CDR3 is 14 residues long. V was pared by 3 bases and J by 2 bases, with 2 bases of the junction left unmatched.

The chain recombines TRBV20-1 with TRBJ1-1; weak D call: TRBD1 (6 bases). The germline gives CDR1 DFQATT, CDR2 SNEGSKA (reference sequence). The V gene lost 3 bases and the J gene lost 1 base, with 15 bases spanning the gap. CDR3 length: 15 residues. CDR3 nucleotides: TGCAGTGCTAGTTCCTTACAGGGCAAGAACACTGAAGCTTTCTTT. Protein product: CSASSLQGKNTEAFF.

This chain connects TRBV3-1 (or the pseudogene TRBV3-2) to TRBJ2-6, with a possible D match to TRBD1 (5 bases). Germline V gene sequence: CDR1 LGHDT, CDR2 YNNKEL (reference sequence). The CDR3 is 15 residues long. Between the trimmed V and J ends, which lost 0 bases and 3 bases, there was a span of 6 bases. CDR3 loop: CASSQEGHGANVLTF. The CDR3 DNA reads as TGTGCCAGCAGCCAAGAGGGGCATGGGGCCAACGTCCTGACTTTC.

The chain couples TRBV3-1 (or the pseudogene TRBV3-2) to TRBJ1-2, with TRBD1 matching over 8 bases. CDR1 LGHDT and CDR2 YNNKEL come from the germline V gene (reference sequence). This CDR3 has 13 amino acids. Trimming cost V 4 bases and J 4 bases; bases outside gene matches: 2. CDR3 in amino acids: CASSPTGAYGYTF. As DNA, the CDR3 is TGTGCCAGCAGCCCGACAGGGGCCTATGGCTACACCTTC.

The V and J genes are TRBV9 and TRBJ2-7; no definite D call. This CDR3 comprises 14 residues. Germline CDR1 reads SGDLS; CDR2 reads YYNGEE. Trimming removed 2 bases at V and 2 bases at J, with 11 bases between. This CDR3 is CASSVGPTTYEQYF. The CDR3 bases are TGTGCCAGCAGCGTCGGCCCCACTACCTACGAGCAGTACTTC.

The chain carries TRBV18 and TRBJ1-5; 9 bases match TRBD1. CDR1 and CDR2 from the germline V gene are KGHSH and LQKENI. V gave up 5 bases and J gave up 3 bases; unmatched junction bases: 5. The CDR3 length is 15 residues. CDR3 in amino acids: CASSSTGGDNQPQHF. The CDR3 nucleotides read TGTGCCAGCTCATCGACAGGGGGGGACAATCAGCCCCAGCATTTT.

This chain joins TRBV9 and TRBJ1-1, with 10 bases that match TRBD1. V was clipped by 3 bases and J by 6 bases; unmatched bases: 5. The CDR3 is 14 residues long. Germline CDR1 is SGDLS and CDR2 is YYNGEE. The CDR3 spells CASSGGQGSAEAFF. The CDR3 region has the DNA TGTGCCAGCAGCGGGGGACAGGGGAGCGCTGAAGCTTTCTTT.

The CDR3 here is CASSVATGGEAFF. The CDR3 nucleotides read TGTGCCAGCAGCGTAGCAACAGGTGGTGAAGCTTTCTTT. V is TRBV9 and J is TRBJ1-1; D perhaps matches TRBD1 (5 bases). The germline gives CDR1 SGDLS, CDR2 YYNGEE. There are 13 residues in the CDR3. V lost 0 bases to trimming and J lost 7 bases, with 10 bases between them. The complete variable domain, with remaining parts taken from reference TRBV9 and TRBJ1-1, reads DSGVTQTPKHLITATGQRVTLRCSPRSGDLSVYWYQQSLDQGLQFLIQYYNGEERAKGNILERFSAQQFPDLHSELNLSSLELGDSALYFCASSVATGGEAFFGQGTRLTVV.

V usage is TRBV10-1 and J usage is TRBJ2-3; D is perhaps TRBD2 (6 bases). CDR1 and CDR2 (germline): WNHNN, SYGVQD (reference sequence). Trimming removed 6 bases from V and 1 base from J, with 8 bases in between. The CDR3 is 13 amino acids. CDR3 region: CASRASGTDTQYF. The CDR3 coding sequence is TGCGCCAGCAGAGCTAGCGGCACAGATACGCAGTATTTT.

V usage is TRBV6-1 and J usage is TRBJ1-3, with D perhaps TRBD1 (5 bases). The CDR3 is 15 amino acids. From germline, CDR1 is MNHNS and CDR2 SASEGT. Trimming removed 7 bases from V and 0 bases from J, with 13 bases in between. The CDR3 DNA sequence: TGTGCCAGCACCTCTACAGGCCTCTCTGGAAACACCATATATTTT. This encodes CASTSTGLSGNTIYF.

This clone was detected only once. The V and J genes are TRBV19 and TRBJ1-1; 7 bases are shared with TRBD1. The junction had 5 bases not matched to a gene; V was cut back by 4 bases and J by 0 bases. The length of the CDR3 is 15 residues. Germline loops: CDR1 LNHDA, CDR2 SQIVND (reference sequence). The CDR3 loop is CASSKGQNLNTEAFF. The DNA for the CDR3 is TGTGCCAGTAGTAAGGGACAGAACTTGAACACTGAAGCTTTCTTT.

This chain connects TRBV6-5 to TRBJ2-2, with D maybe TRBD2 (5 bases). The CDR3 contains 15 residues. Germline CDR1 is MNHEY and CDR2 is SVGAGI. Deletions cut 0 bases from V and 5 bases from J, with 10 bases between. This CDR3 reads CASSYSFRTTGELFF. In DNA, the CDR3 is TGTGCCAGCAGTTACTCGTTCAGGACTACCGGGGAGCTGTTTTTT.

In its sample, this clone was seen a few times. The gene calls are TRBV7-9 and TRBJ2-5, with 8 positions matching TRBD2. This CDR3 is 15 amino acids long. CDR1 and CDR2 (germline): SEHNR, FQNEAQ (reference sequence). The J segment lost 2 bases and the V segment lost 8 bases, leaving 10 bases of the junction unmatched. CDR3 protein: CASASGGRGQETQYF. CDR3 in DNA: TGTGCCAGCGCCTCGGGAGGGAGGGGGCAAGAGACCCAGTACTTC.

The chain combines TRBV15 with TRBJ1-6; D ambiguous. CDR1 is LNHNV, CDR2 YYDKDF, per germline (reference sequence). Between the trimmed V and J ends, which lost 0 bases and 7 bases, there was a span of 7 bases. This CDR3 region has 14 residues. For the CDR3, the DNA is TGTGCCACCAGCAGAGATTTCGGGAATTCACCCCTCCACTTT. Residues: CATSRDFGNSPLHF.